This T cell receptor (beta chain) was recorded in a study of synovial regulatory T cells in juvenile arthritis. Regarding this clone: Its antigen remains unknown.

Findings of the study overall: iaTreg TCR repertoires were largely private across patients and partially overlapped synovial Teff and blood CPL. Compared with other blood Treg cells, inflammation-associated Treg cells had reduced TCR diversity.

The protocol was immunoSEQ multiplex PCR, while the TCRdb copy is restricted to in-frame clones and leaves out a portion. Its listing shows 8,500 to 10,000 clones. HLA-DR+ Treg cells made up the iaTreg subset. Germline V gene data show CDR1 as SGHNT and CDR2 as YYREEE (reference sequence). The CDR3 extends over 20 amino acids. No DNA is listed. The J gene is TRBJ2-3, the V gene TRBV5-4; the D call from TCRdb, TRBD2, cannot be confirmed without DNA. This clonotype originated in a donor between 2 and 29 years old with juvenile idiopathic arthritis. Sequencing was carried out using Treg cells from blood. The subset here: HLA-DR+ inflammation-associated blood Treg cells. CDR3 loop: CASSSGLAGGQLTSTDTQYF.